A selection of T cell receptor beta chains follows, all from one sample in a study of T cells in Graves' hyperthyroidism and ophthalmopathy. TCRdb analysed the multiplex PCR reads with MiXCR anew, one entry per CDR3 protein. The repertoire includes around 300,000 distinct CDR3 sequences, approximately 16% of them detected once, and 30% sits in the top ten. Specimen: blood. These receptors were obtained from a woman in her fifties or sixties with Graves' hyperthyroidism that later progressed to Graves' ophthalmopathy. Both conserved end residues are part of each CDR3. Each record gives: D gene, J gene, clone size, V gene, CDR3 protein, CDR3 DNA. The D gene is left open where the match is weak. Rows may omit the clone size; those that give it use once, few, many or a size class.

d_call: -
j_call: TRBJ1-2
clone_size: -
v_call: TRBV10-3
cdr3_aa: CAISESGPTDGYTF
cdr3_nt: TGTGCCATCAGTGAGTCGGGGCCGACGGATGGCTACACCTTC

d_call: -
j_call: TRBJ1-2
clone_size: -
v_call: TRBV19
cdr3_aa: CASSIDSEYGYTF
cdr3_nt: TGTGCCAGTAGTATTGATTCTGAGTATGGCTACACCTTC

d_call: TRBD1
j_call: TRBJ1-1
clone_size: many
v_call: TRBV7-2
cdr3_aa: CASSSARDRAGAFF
cdr3_nt: TGTGCCAGCAGCTCGGCCCGGGACAGGGCCGGAGCTTTCTTT

d_call: TRBD1
j_call: TRBJ2-1
clone_size: many
v_call: TRBV29-1
cdr3_aa: CSVEWRDRAYNEQFF
cdr3_nt: TGCAGCGTTGAGTGGAGGGACAGGGCCTACAATGAGCAGTTCTTC

d_call: -
j_call: TRBJ1-6
clone_size: few
v_call: TRBV20-1
cdr3_aa: CSALQGHYNSPLHF
cdr3_nt: TGCAGTGCTTTACAGGGTCACTATAATTCACCCCTCCACTTT

d_call: -
j_call: TRBJ2-1
clone_size: few
v_call: TRBV6-5
cdr3_aa: CASSYSGDSGNEQFF
cdr3_nt: TGTGCCAGCAGTTACTCGGGGGACTCCGGGAATGAGCAGTTCTTC

d_call: -
j_call: TRBJ1-1
clone_size: few
v_call: TRBV20-1
cdr3_aa: CSASGGLNTEAFF
cdr3_nt: TGCAGTGCTAGTGGGGGGCTGAACACTGAAGCTTTCTTT

d_call: -
j_call: TRBJ1-1
clone_size: many
v_call: TRBV28
cdr3_aa: CASSFPASLRAFF
cdr3_nt: TGTGCCAGCAGTTTCCCCGCCTCGCTCCGAGCTTTCTTT

d_call: -
j_call: TRBJ1-2
clone_size: many
v_call: TRBV30
cdr3_aa: CAWSAPDGVRRGYTF
cdr3_nt: TGTGCCTGGAGTGCCCCGGACGGGGTTCGGCGTGGCTACACCTTC

d_call: -
j_call: TRBJ2-3
clone_size: many
v_call: TRBV2
cdr3_aa: CASRDTSDTQYF
cdr3_nt: TGTGCCAGCAGAGACACTTCAGATACGCAGTATTTT

d_call: TRBD1
j_call: TRBJ1-2
clone_size: few
v_call: TRBV18
cdr3_aa: CASSPRTRDSPSYGYTF
cdr3_nt: TGTGCCAGCTCCCCTCGCACCCGGGACAGCCCGTCCTATGGCTACACCTTC

d_call: -
j_call: TRBJ2-5
clone_size: many
v_call: TRBV7-9
cdr3_aa: CASSSLALLVTQYF
cdr3_nt: TGTGCCAGCAGCTCGCTAGCCTTACTGGTGACCCAGTACTTC

d_call: -
j_call: TRBJ1-2
clone_size: many
v_call: TRBV11-2
cdr3_aa: CATQNKENYGYTF
cdr3_nt: TGTGCCACCCAGAACAAGGAGAACTATGGCTACACCTTC

d_call: -
j_call: TRBJ1-1
clone_size: -
v_call: TRBV19
cdr3_aa: CATTDRVNTEAFF
cdr3_nt: TGTGCCACTACGGACAGAGTGAACACTGAAGCTTTCTTT

d_call: -
j_call: TRBJ2-1
clone_size: many
v_call: TRBV24-1
cdr3_aa: CATSDPSVPSYNEQFF
cdr3_nt: TGTGCCACCAGTGATCCTAGCGTTCCCTCCTACAATGAGCAGTTCTTC

d_call: -
j_call: TRBJ1-2
clone_size: few
v_call: TRBV15
cdr3_aa: CATSNTGSYGYTF
cdr3_nt: TGTGCCACCAGCAACACAGGGAGCTATGGCTACACCTTC

d_call: -
j_call: TRBJ2-5
clone_size: -
v_call: TRBV3-1
cdr3_aa: CASSQDLAGDPGYF
cdr3_nt: TGTGCCAGCAGCCAAGATTTGGCTGGAGACCCAGGGTACTTC

d_call: -
j_call: TRBJ2-5
clone_size: many
v_call: TRBV7-9
cdr3_aa: CASSGTLKETQYF
cdr3_nt: TGTGCCAGTTCAGGGACCCTCAAGGAGACCCAGTACTTC

d_call: TRBD1
j_call: TRBJ2-4
clone_size: few
v_call: TRBV19
cdr3_aa: CASSMAVGTGKDIQYF
cdr3_nt: TGTGCCAGTAGTATGGCGGTAGGGACAGGGAAAGACATTCAGTACTTC

d_call: -
j_call: TRBJ2-5
clone_size: few
v_call: TRBV15
cdr3_aa: CATSRPTSKDQETQYF
cdr3_nt: TGTGCCACCAGCCGCCCCACCTCGAAGGACCAAGAGACCCAGTACTTC

d_call: -
j_call: TRBJ2-7
clone_size: many
v_call: TRBV11-2
cdr3_aa: CASSPGVSYEQYF
cdr3_nt: TGTGCCAGCAGCCCGGGAGTCTCCTACGAGCAGTACTTC

d_call: -
j_call: TRBJ2-5
clone_size: many
v_call: TRBV6-6
cdr3_aa: CASSYFGTGETQYF
cdr3_nt: TGTGCCAGCAGTTACTTCGGCACGGGGGAGACCCAGTACTTC

d_call: -
j_call: TRBJ2-1
clone_size: -
v_call: TRBV9
cdr3_aa: CASSLPLESVGNEQFF
cdr3_nt: TGTGCCAGCAGCCTCCCACTGGAGTCGGTGGGCAATGAGCAGTTCTTC

d_call: -
j_call: TRBJ1-5
clone_size: few
v_call: TRBV6-1
cdr3_aa: CASSSGQYNQPQHF
cdr3_nt: TGTGCCAGCAGCTCAGGACAGTACAATCAGCCCCAGCATTTT

d_call: TRBD2
j_call: TRBJ2-2
clone_size: many
v_call: TRBV5-1
cdr3_aa: CASSSVSGSPNTGELFF
cdr3_nt: TGCGCCAGCAGCTCGGTTAGCGGGAGCCCGAACACCGGGGAGCTGTTTTTT

d_call: -
j_call: TRBJ1-4
clone_size: few
v_call: TRBV19
cdr3_aa: CASNDTWNEKLFF
cdr3_nt: TGTGCCAGCAATGACACTTGGAATGAAAAACTGTTTTTT

d_call: TRBD2
j_call: TRBJ2-7
clone_size: many
v_call: TRBV28
cdr3_aa: CASSLWVAGGGEQYF
cdr3_nt: TGTGCCAGCAGTTTATGGGTCGCAGGCGGGGGCGAGCAGTACTTC

d_call: -
j_call: TRBJ1-2
clone_size: many
v_call: TRBV5-1
cdr3_aa: CASSGGTAGGGYTF
cdr3_nt: TGCGCCAGCAGCGGCGGGACCGCCGGAGGAGGCTACACCTTC

d_call: TRBD1
j_call: TRBJ1-2
clone_size: many
v_call: TRBV6-1
cdr3_aa: CASSAYRGPDGYTF
cdr3_nt: TGTGCCAGCAGTGCCTACAGGGGGCCGGATGGCTACACCTTC

d_call: TRBD1
j_call: TRBJ2-7
clone_size: many
v_call: TRBV19
cdr3_aa: CASSVLPGTGAYEQYF
cdr3_nt: TGTGCCAGTAGTGTACTACCCGGGACAGGAGCCTACGAGCAGTACTTC

d_call: -
j_call: TRBJ1-1
clone_size: many
v_call: TRBV11-2
cdr3_aa: CASSGTWRNTEAFF
cdr3_nt: TGTGCCAGCAGCGGGACGTGGAGGAACACTGAAGCTTTCTTT

d_call: TRBD2
j_call: TRBJ2-3
clone_size: -
v_call: TRBV3-1
cdr3_aa: CASSLRSSGSSDTQYF
cdr3_nt: TGTGCCAGCAGCCTCCGGAGTAGCGGGAGCTCAGATACGCAGTATTTT

d_call: -
j_call: TRBJ2-1
clone_size: -
v_call: TRBV5-4
cdr3_aa: CASSFAPRTDQPQFF
cdr3_nt: TGTGCCAGCAGCTTTGCCCCGAGGACAGACCAACCTCAGTTCTTC

d_call: -
j_call: TRBJ2-5
clone_size: many
v_call: TRBV4-2
cdr3_aa: CASSQVWSDQETQYF
cdr3_nt: TGTGCCAGCAGCCAAGTATGGTCGGATCAAGAGACCCAGTACTTC

d_call: TRBD2
j_call: TRBJ2-3
clone_size: -
v_call: TRBV5-1
cdr3_aa: CASSLRLAASTDTQYF
cdr3_nt: TGCGCCAGCAGCTTGCGGCTAGCGGCTAGCACAGATACGCAGTATTTT

d_call: TRBD1
j_call: TRBJ2-1
clone_size: -
v_call: TRBV28
cdr3_aa: CASKGTPGQGRNEQFF
cdr3_nt: TGTGCCAGCAAAGGGACACCGGGACAGGGGAGAAATGAGCAGTTCTTC

d_call: TRBD2
j_call: TRBJ2-7
clone_size: many
v_call: TRBV2
cdr3_aa: CASRLAGVDANEQYF
cdr3_nt: TGTGCCAGCAGATTAGCGGGAGTGGATGCCAACGAGCAGTACTTC

d_call: TRBD1
j_call: TRBJ2-7
clone_size: many
v_call: TRBV30
cdr3_aa: CAWSVHWTGIIYEQYF
cdr3_nt: TGTGCCTGGAGTGTACACTGGACAGGGATAATCTACGAGCAGTACTTC

d_call: TRBD2
j_call: TRBJ2-7
clone_size: many
v_call: TRBV28
cdr3_aa: CASSPLAGVPSGNEQYF
cdr3_nt: TGTGCCAGCAGTCCTTTAGCGGGAGTACCGTCTGGGAACGAGCAGTACTTC

d_call: TRBD2
j_call: TRBJ2-7
clone_size: -
v_call: TRBV9
cdr3_aa: CASSGDAGGISYEQYF
cdr3_nt: TGTGCCAGCAGCGGGGATGCGGGAGGGATCTCCTACGAGCAGTACTTC

d_call: -
j_call: TRBJ2-3
clone_size: many
v_call: TRBV5-1
cdr3_aa: CASCNLEAGSTDTQYF
cdr3_nt: TGCGCCAGCTGCAACCTCGAGGCGGGTAGCACAGATACGCAGTATTTT

d_call: -
j_call: TRBJ2-3
clone_size: -
v_call: TRBV12-3/TRBV12-4
cdr3_aa: CASSLPGGAQYF
cdr3_nt: TGTGCCAGCAGCCTACCGGGGGGCGCGCAGTATTTT

d_call: -
j_call: TRBJ2-7
clone_size: many
v_call: TRBV2
cdr3_aa: CASKRDSYEQYF
cdr3_nt: TGTGCCAGTAAGAGGGATTCCTACGAGCAGTACTTC

d_call: -
j_call: TRBJ1-1
clone_size: many
v_call: TRBV4-1
cdr3_aa: CASSRRTQGSTEAFF
cdr3_nt: TGCGCCAGCAGCCGCCGAACCCAGGGGAGCACTGAAGCTTTCTTT

d_call: -
j_call: TRBJ2-4
clone_size: many
v_call: TRBV11-2
cdr3_aa: CASQSRAKNIQYF
cdr3_nt: TGTGCCAGCCAATCTAGGGCCAAAAACATTCAGTACTTC

d_call: -
j_call: TRBJ1-1
clone_size: once
v_call: TRBV13
cdr3_aa: CASGGLGWDTEAFF
cdr3_nt: TGTGCCAGCGGCGGATTGGGGTGGGACACTGAAGCTTTCTTT

d_call: TRBD2
j_call: TRBJ2-5
clone_size: -
v_call: TRBV5-1
cdr3_aa: CASSLTSGSRETQYF
cdr3_nt: TGCGCCAGCAGCTTGACTAGCGGGAGCCGGGAGACCCAGTACTTC

d_call: -
j_call: TRBJ1-2
clone_size: many
v_call: TRBV28
cdr3_aa: CASSFPGVSGYTF
cdr3_nt: TGTGCCAGCAGTTTCCCAGGGGTTTCTGGCTACACCTTC

d_call: TRBD2
j_call: TRBJ2-5
clone_size: many
v_call: TRBV11-2
cdr3_aa: CASSFSGGETQYF
cdr3_nt: TGTGCCAGCAGCTTTTCGGGGGGTGAGACCCAGTACTTC

d_call: TRBD2
j_call: TRBJ2-1
clone_size: many
v_call: TRBV4-1
cdr3_aa: CASSPGLAVRISYNEQFF
cdr3_nt: TGCGCCAGCAGCCCGGGACTAGCGGTCCGAATATCCTACAATGAGCAGTTCTTC

d_call: -
j_call: TRBJ2-2
clone_size: -
v_call: TRBV19
cdr3_aa: CASSIGLGTGELFF
cdr3_nt: TGTGCCAGTAGTATAGGGTTGGGGACCGGGGAGCTGTTTTTT

d_call: TRBD2
j_call: TRBJ2-7
clone_size: many
v_call: TRBV9
cdr3_aa: CASSVDLGGTYEQYF
cdr3_nt: TGTGCCAGCAGCGTAGACCTGGGAGGGACCTACGAGCAGTACTTC